This is a list of T cell receptor beta chains from one sample in a study of T cell responses to AZD1222 COVID-19 vaccine. Using immunoSEQ multiplex PCR, the repertoire was profiled, and TCRdb retains in-frame clones only, with some absent. The sample consists of 140,000 to 150,000 clones, 75% to 95% of them appearing once. The sequencing here drew on peripheral blood, taken on day 0 of MenACWY control vaccination. These receptors all come from an adult in good health. Both conserved end residues are part of each CDR3. The D gene is left open where the match is weak. Not all rows give a size; the values are once, few, many and, for expanded clones, a class.

V gene,clone size,D gene,J gene,CDR3 DNA,CDR3 protein
TRBV2,.,.,TRBJ1-5,TGTGCCAGCTCCGACATGAGGGATCAGCCCCAGCATTTT,CASSDMRDQPQHF
TRBV5-3,once,.,TRBJ2-7,TGTGCCAGAAGCGAAGGAACCCAGCGGCACTACTCCTACGAGCAGTACTTC,CARSEGTQRHYSYEQYF
TRBV4-2,once,.,TRBJ1-5,TGTGCCAGCAGCCAGGAGGCTGGGGCGGGTCAGCCCCAGCATTTT,CASSQEAGAGQPQHF
TRBV5-1,.,.,TRBJ1-1,TGCGCCAGCAGCTTGGATGGAATGAACACTGAAGCTTTCTTT,CASSLDGMNTEAFF
TRBV6-5,.,TRBD1,TRBJ2-5,TGTGCCAGCAGTCAGGGACAGGGGGCAGAGACCCAGTACTTC,CASSQGQGAETQYF
TRBV25-1,.,.,TRBJ2-1,TGTGCCAGCAGTGAGACAGGTCCCTACAATGAGCAGTTCTTC,CASSETGPYNEQFF
TRBV29-1,.,.,TRBJ1-1,TGCAGCGTTAAGGGGGAATGGGGAAACACTGAAGCTTTCTTT,CSVKGEWGNTEAFF
TRBV27,.,.,TRBJ1-2,TGTGCCAGCAGTTTATCGGCCGGCGGTGGCTACACCTTC,CASSLSAGGGYTF
TRBV29-1,.,.,TRBJ1-2,TGCAGCGTTGAACCCAAGGGCAGCGATCGAGGGTACACCTTC,CSVEPKGSDRGYTF
TRBV3-1/TRBV3-2,.,TRBD1,TRBJ1-2,TGTGCCAGCAGCCCCACAGGGGATAGGCTCTATGGCTACACCTTC,CASSPTGDRLYGYTF
TRBV18,.,.,TRBJ1-5,TGTGCCAGCTCCGCCGGGGGTCAGCCCCAGCATTTT,CASSAGGQPQHF
TRBV19,.,.,TRBJ1-4,TGTGCCAGTAGTTCCGGTAGTGGCGGAAATGAAAAACTGTTTTTT,CASSSGSGGNEKLFF
TRBV4-1,few,TRBD1,TRBJ2-2,TGCGCCAGCAGCCAAGAAGCAGGGGGAATGGCCGGGGAGCTGTTTTTT,CASSQEAGGMAGELFF
TRBV4-1,few,TRBD1,TRBJ2-7,TGCGCCAGCAGCCAAGGGGACAGGTCCCCCTACGAGCAGTACTTC,CASSQGDRSPYEQYF
TRBV19,few,.,TRBJ1-5,TGTGCCAGTAGGCCGACCCCGGCGGGGAGCAATCAGCCCCAGCATTTT,CASRPTPAGSNQPQHF
TRBV27,.,TRBD1,TRBJ1-1,TGTGCCAGCAGTTTGGGACAGACTAACACTGAAGCTTTCTTT,CASSLGQTNTEAFF